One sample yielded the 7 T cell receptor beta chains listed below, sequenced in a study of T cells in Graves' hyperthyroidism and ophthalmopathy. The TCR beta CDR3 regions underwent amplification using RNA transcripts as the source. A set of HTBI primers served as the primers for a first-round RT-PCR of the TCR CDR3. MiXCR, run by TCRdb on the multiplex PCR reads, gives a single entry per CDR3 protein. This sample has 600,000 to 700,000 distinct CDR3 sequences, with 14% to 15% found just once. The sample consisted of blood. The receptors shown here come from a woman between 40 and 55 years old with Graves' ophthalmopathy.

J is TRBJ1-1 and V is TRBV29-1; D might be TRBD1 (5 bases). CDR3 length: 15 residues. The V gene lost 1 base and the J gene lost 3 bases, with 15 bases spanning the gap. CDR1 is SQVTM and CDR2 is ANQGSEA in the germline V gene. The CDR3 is CSVEGPHGAYTEAFF. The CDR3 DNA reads TGCAGCGTTGAAGGTCCTCACGGGGCTTACACTGAAGCTTTCTTT.

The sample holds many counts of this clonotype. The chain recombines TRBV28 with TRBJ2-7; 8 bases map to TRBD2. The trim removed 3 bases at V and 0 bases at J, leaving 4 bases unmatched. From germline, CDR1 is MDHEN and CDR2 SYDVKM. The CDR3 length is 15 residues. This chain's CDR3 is CASSFGGRSSYEQYF. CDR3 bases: TGTGCCAGCAGTTTCGGCGGGAGGAGCTCCTACGAGCAGTACTTC.

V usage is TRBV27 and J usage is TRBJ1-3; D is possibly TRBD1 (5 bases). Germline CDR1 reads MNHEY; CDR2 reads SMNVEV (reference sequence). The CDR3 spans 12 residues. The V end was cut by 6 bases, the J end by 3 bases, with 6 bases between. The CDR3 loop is CASRGGGNTIYF. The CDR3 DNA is TGTGCCAGCAGGGGGGGTGGAAACACCATATATTTT.

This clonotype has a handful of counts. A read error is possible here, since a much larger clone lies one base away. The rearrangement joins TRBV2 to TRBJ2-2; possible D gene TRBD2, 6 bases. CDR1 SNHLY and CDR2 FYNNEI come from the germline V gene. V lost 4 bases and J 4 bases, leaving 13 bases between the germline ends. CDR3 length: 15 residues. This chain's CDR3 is CASSGFSGSTGELFF. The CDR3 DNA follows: TGTGCCAGCAGTGGGTTTAGCGGATCCACCGGGGAGCTGTTTTTT.

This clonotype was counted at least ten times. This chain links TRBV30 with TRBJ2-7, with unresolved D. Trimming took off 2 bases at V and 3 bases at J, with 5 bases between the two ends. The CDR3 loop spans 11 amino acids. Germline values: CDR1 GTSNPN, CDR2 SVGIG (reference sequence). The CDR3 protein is CAWSLHYEQYF. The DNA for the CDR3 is TGTGCCTGGAGTCTTCACTACGAGCAGTACTTC. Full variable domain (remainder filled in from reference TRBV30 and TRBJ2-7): SQTIHQWPATLVQPVGSPLSLECTVEGTSNPNLYWYRQAAGRGLQLLFYSVGIGQISSEVPQNLSASRPQDRQFILSSKKLLLSDSGFYLCAWSLHYEQYFGPGTRLTVT.

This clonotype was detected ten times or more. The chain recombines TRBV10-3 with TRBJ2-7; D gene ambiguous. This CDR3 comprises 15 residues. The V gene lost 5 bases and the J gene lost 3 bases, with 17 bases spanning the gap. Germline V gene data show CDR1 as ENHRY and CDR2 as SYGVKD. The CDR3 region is CAISNPTGPLYEQYF. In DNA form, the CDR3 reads TGTGCCATCAGTAATCCAACCGGGCCCCTCTACGAGCAGTACTTC.

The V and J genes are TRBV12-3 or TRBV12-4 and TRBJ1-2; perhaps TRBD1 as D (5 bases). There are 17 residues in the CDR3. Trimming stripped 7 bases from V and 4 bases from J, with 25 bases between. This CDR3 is CASTQKGPPSLLYGYTF. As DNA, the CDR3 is TGTGCCAGCACCCAGAAGGGGCCACCGAGCCTCCTCTATGGCTACACCTTC.